The T cell receptor beta chain described here comes from a study of cytomegalovirus exposure and HLA in healthy donors. At the level of the study: An earlier analysis found around 100 million unique TCR beta sequences from about 190 million T cells. In an early release, HLA-typed donors contributed some 80 million unique TCR sequences.

General study findings and limits: An analysis was carried out later, and it reportedly showed fewer N-insertions in an Asian-associated ancestry cluster than the approximately 710-donor mean. TCR beta chains numbering some 160 were designated cytomegalovirus-associated.

Details on this clone: Its antigen is not known.

60 Vbeta and 13 Jbeta primers were used in PCR. The assay was immunoSEQ multiplex PCR, and TCRdb's table has in-frame clones only and misses some. The sample carries 97,000 or so clones, about 62% recorded once. The CDR3 runs to 17 residues. Germline assignment: CDR1 SGHNT and CDR2 YYREEE (reference sequence). The junction had 15 bases not matched to a gene; V was cut back by 4 bases and J by 5 bases. The sequence was collected from a human donor in good health. V usage is TRBV5-4 and J usage is TRBJ2-3, with TRBD2 matching over 8 bases. Sequences were obtained from PBMCs. This CDR3 reads CASSRWGSGNGLDTQYF. The CDR3 nucleotides are TGTGCCAGCAGCCGCTGGGGTAGCGGGAATGGTTTAGATACGCAGTATTTT.